This T cell receptor beta chain was retrieved from a study of beta chain features in type 1 diabetes. Study-level results: Type 1 diabetes patients showed fewer insertions and more deletions at VDJ junctions. Whatever favoring of shorter templates PCR might show would apply equally to patients and controls. TCRB CDR3s were moderately but significantly shorter in Type 1 diabetes patients in all four CD4+ subsets.

Sequenced material consisted of expressed TCRB transcripts (all of the isolated RNA was reverse transcribed). Produced via immunoSEQ multiplex PCR; TCRdb's table is partial and in-frame only. The sample has about 150,000 clones, under 13% seen once; the top ten hold 0.45% to 0.5%. Points on this clone: Its cognate antigen is unknown.

Blood was drawn once from each donor into heparinised tubes. The draws averaged around 120 mL. The clonotype originates from a man aged 30 to 45 with type 1 diabetes. Sequenced input: central memory CD4+ T cells from blood.

Here the CDR3 reads CASSDGGAQPQHF. The DNA for the CDR3 is TGTGCCAGCAGTGACGGGGGGGCTCAGCCCCAGCATTTT. V and J are TRBV2 and TRBJ1-5; perhaps TRBD1 as D (6 bases). V lost 3 bases to trimming and J lost 6 bases, with 9 bases between them. The CDR3 is 13 amino acids. CDR1 and CDR2 (germline): SNHLY, FYNNEI.